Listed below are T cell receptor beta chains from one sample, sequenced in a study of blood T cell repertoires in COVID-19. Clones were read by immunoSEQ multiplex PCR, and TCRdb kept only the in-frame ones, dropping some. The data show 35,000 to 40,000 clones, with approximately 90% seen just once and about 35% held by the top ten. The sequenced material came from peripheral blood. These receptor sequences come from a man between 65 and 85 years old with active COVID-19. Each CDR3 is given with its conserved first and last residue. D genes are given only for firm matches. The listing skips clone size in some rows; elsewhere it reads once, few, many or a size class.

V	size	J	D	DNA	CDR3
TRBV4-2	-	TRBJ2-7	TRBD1	TGTGCCAGCAGCCCTGGACAGGGGGCGTTCACTACTATGGCCAAATCCTACGAGCAGTACTTC	CASSPGQGAFTTMAKSYEQYF
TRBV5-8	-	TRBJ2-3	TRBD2	TGTGCCAGCAGCATTGGGACTAGCGGGAGCACAGATACGCAGTATTTT	CASSIGTSGSTDTQYF
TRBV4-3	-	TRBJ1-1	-	TGCGCCAGCAGCTATCAGGGGAAGAACACTGAAGCTTTCTTT	CASSYQGKNTEAFF
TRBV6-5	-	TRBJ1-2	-	TGTGCCAGCAGTTACTCTCGGGGAAGGGCTGGCTACACCTTC	CASSYSRGRAGYTF
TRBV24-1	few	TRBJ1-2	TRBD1	TGTGCCACCAGTGACCCCCCCGGACAGGGGACGGGTGGCTACACCTTC	CATSDPPGQGTGGYTF
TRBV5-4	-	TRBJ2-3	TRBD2	TGTGCCAGCAGCCCTTCGGGGGGAAGGAATACGCAGTATTTT	CASSPSGGRNTQYF
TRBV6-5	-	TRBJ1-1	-	TGTGCCAGCAGTTACATCCGGGTGGGCACTGAAGCTTTCTTT	CASSYIRVGTEAFF
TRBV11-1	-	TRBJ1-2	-	TGTGCCAGCAGCTTTGCGGGGACGGTTAACTATGGCTACACCTTC	CASSFAGTVNYGYTF
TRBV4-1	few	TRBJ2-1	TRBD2	TGCGCCAGCAGCCAAGTAGCGTCGGGAGGGCCCTGGTCCTACAATGAGCAGTTCTTC	CASSQVASGGPWSYNEQFF
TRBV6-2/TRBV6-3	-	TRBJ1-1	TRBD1	TGTGCCAGCAGTTCCCGGGACAGGGTTGGGGCAGCTTTCTTT	CASSSRDRVGAAFF
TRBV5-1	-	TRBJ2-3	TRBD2	TGCGCCAGCAGCCCACTAGCGGGGCCCACAGATACGCAGTATTTT	CASSPLAGPTDTQYF
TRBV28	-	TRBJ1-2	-	TGTGCCAGCAGGACAGGTCTCTCCTATGGCTACACCTTC	CASRTGLSYGYTF
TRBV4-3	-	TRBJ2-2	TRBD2	TGCGCCAGCAGACTAGCGGGAACGAACACCGGGGAGCTGTTTTTT	CASRLAGTNTGELFF
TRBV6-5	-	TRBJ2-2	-	TGTGCCAGCAGACCGACTACCGGGGAGCTGTTTTTT	CASRPTTGELFF
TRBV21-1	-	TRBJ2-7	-	TGTGCCAGCAGCACCCCTCCGACTCTAGCGGGAGGGTACGAGCAGTACTTC	CASSTPPTLAGGYEQYF
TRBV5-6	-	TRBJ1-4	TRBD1	TGTGCCAGCAGCTTGCGTCGGGACAGCCCGGCAACTAATGAAAAACTGTTTTTT	CASSLRRDSPATNEKLFF
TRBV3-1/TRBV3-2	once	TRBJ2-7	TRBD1	TGTGCCAGCAGCCAAGCAGGACAGGGTGGGTCCTACGAGCAGTACTTC	CASSQAGQGGSYEQYF
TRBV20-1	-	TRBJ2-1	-	TGCAGTGCTAGTAGCTTCTACAATGAGCAGTTCTTC	CSASSFYNEQFF
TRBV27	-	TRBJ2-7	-	TGTGCCAGCAGTTTACGACCCTCTTTGGGACACACCTACGAGCAGTACTTC	CASSLRPSLGHTYEQYF
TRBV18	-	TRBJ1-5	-	TGTGCCAGCTCACTTTCGGGGGTTAGCAATCAGCCCCAGCATTTT	CASSLSGVSNQPQHF
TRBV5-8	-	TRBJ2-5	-	TGTGCCAGCAGCTTGGTTAGGCGGGTTTTTGAGACCCAGTACTTC	CASSLVRRVFETQYF
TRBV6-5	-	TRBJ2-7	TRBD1	TGTGCCAGCAGTTACGGGACAGGGGGCCCCTACGAGCAGTACTTC	CASSYGTGGPYEQYF
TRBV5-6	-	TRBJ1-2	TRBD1	TGTGCCAGCAGCGCGCGGACAGGGATCGTCGGCTACACCTTC	CASSARTGIVGYTF
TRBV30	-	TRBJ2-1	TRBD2	TGTGCCTGGAGTTTGGGACTAGCGGGAGTGGATGAGCAGTTCTTC	CAWSLGLAGVDEQFF
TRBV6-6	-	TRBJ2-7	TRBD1	TGTGCCAGCAGTTTGGGACAGGGGGGAACCTACGAGCAGTACTTC	CASSLGQGGTYEQYF
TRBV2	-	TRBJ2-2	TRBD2	TGTGCCAGCAGGCGGACTAGCGGGAGTACCGGGGAGCTGTTTTTT	CASRRTSGSTGELFF
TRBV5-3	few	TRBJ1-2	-	TGTGCCAGAAGCTCCTGCAGTTCAATCTATGGCTACACCTTC	CARSSCSSIYGYTF
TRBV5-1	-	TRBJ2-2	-	TGCGCCAGCAGCTTCGAGGGAAGCACCGGGGAGCTGTTTTTT	CASSFEGSTGELFF
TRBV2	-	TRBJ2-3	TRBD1	TGTGCCAGCAGTGGGACAGGAGGAAGCACAGATACGCAGTATTTT	CASSGTGGSTDTQYF
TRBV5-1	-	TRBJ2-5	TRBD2	TGCGCCAGCAGGTACGGACTAGCGGGAGTGAGAAGAGAGACCCAGTACTTC	CASRYGLAGVRRETQYF
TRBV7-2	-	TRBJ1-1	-	TGTGCCAGCAGCTTAGCCCTCCCCCACAGCTCGGCTTTCTTT	CASSLALPHSSAFF
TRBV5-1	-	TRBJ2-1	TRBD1	TGCGCCACTAAGTCCGGACAGGGGACCTACAATGAGCAGTTCTTC	CATKSGQGTYNEQFF
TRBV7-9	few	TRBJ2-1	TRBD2	TGTGCCAGCAGCCCGAACCTAGCGGGCCGTAATAATGAGCAGTTCTTC	CASSPNLAGRNNEQFF